This TCR beta chain stems from a study of blood T cells in healthy people across ages. Study results and limitations: Getting older went along with TCR beta diversity per million T cells dropping roughly linearly. It was held that diversity estimates obtained from one million T cells represented underestimates.

A J-beta primer mix and a sample-barcoded 5' primer were used in a second PCR of about 6 to 12 cycles. Template switching added a 12-random-nucleotide identifier to every cDNA molecule. TCRdb passed the 5' RACE reads through MiXCR, listing each CDR3 protein once. Here the sample spans 650,000 to 1,000,000 distinct CDR3 sequences, 30% to 45% being singletons. The germline V and J ends were trimmed by 0 bases and 5 bases, with 10 bases remaining between them. There are 13 residues in the CDR3. Germline-derived CDR1 and CDR2 are SQVTM and ANQGSEA. Total RNA, at least 5 micrograms per sample, was extracted from PBMCs. Of note for this clonotype: Its antigen is as yet unknown.

The sample was blood. This sequence was found in a man between 18 and 35 years old in good health. This chain connects TRBV29-1 to TRBJ1-2; D is undetermined. CDR3 in amino acids: CSVEEGNWYGYTF. As DNA, the CDR3 is TGCAGCGTTGAAGAGGGTAACTGGTATGGCTACACCTTC.